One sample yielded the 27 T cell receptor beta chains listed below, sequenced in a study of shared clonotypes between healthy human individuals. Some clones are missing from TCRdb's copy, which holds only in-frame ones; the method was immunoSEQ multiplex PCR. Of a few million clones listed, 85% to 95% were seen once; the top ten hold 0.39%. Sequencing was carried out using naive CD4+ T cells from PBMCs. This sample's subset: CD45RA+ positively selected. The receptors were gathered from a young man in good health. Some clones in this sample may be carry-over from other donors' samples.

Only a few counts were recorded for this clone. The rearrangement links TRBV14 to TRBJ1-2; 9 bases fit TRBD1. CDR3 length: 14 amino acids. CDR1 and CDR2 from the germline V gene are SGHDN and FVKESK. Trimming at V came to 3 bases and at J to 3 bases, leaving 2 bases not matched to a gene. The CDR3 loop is CASSQWTGDYGYTF. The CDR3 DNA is TGTGCCAGCAGCCAGTGGACAGGGGACTATGGCTACACCTTC.

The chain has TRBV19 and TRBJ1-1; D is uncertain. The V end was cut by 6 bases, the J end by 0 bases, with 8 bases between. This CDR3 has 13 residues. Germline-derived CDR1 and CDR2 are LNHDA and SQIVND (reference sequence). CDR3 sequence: CASRGMMNTEAFF. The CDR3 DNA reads TGTGCCAGTAGGGGTATGATGAACACTGAAGCTTTCTTT.

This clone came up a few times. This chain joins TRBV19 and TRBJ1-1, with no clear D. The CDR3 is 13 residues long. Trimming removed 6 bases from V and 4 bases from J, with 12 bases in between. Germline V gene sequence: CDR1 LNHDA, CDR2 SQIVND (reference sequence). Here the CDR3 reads CASRPRVGTEAFF. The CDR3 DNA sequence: TGTGCCAGTAGACCGAGGGTGGGCACTGAAGCTTTCTTT.

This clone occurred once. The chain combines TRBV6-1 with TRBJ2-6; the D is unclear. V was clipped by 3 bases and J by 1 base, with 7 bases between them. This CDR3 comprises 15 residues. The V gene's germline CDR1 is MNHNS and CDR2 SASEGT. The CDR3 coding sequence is TGTGCCAGCAGTGAGGGTCCTTCTGGGGCCAACGTCCTGACTTTC. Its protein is CASSEGPSGANVLTF.

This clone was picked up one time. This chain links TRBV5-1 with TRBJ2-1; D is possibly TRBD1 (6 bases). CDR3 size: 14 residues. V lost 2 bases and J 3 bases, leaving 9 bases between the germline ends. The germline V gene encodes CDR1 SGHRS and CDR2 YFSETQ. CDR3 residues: CASSLQQGYNEQFF. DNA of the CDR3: TGCGCCAGCAGCTTACAACAGGGCTACAATGAGCAGTTCTTC.

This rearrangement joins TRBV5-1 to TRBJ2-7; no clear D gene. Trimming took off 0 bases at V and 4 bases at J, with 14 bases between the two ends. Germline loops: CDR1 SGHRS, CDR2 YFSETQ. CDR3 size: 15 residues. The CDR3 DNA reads TGCGCCAGCAGCTTGGCCGGGCGGCCGGATTACGAGCAGTACTTC. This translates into CASSLAGRPDYEQYF.

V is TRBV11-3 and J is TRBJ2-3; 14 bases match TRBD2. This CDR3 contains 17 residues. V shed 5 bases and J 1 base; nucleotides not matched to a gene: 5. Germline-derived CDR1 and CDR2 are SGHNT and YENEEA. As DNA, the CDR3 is TGTGCCAGCAGCACCGGACTAGCGGGAGGAGGCACAGATACGCAGTATTTT. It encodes CASSTGLAGGGTDTQYF.

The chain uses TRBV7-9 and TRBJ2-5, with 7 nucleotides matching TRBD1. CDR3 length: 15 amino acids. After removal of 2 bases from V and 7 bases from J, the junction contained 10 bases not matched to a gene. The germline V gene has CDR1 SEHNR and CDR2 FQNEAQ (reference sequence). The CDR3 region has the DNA TGTGCCAGCAGCTTACCACAGGGGAGTGAATGGACCCAGTACTTC. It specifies CASSLPQGSEWTQYF. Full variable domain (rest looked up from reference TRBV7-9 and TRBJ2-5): DTGVSQNPRHKITKRGQNVTFRCDPISEHNRLYWYRQTLGQGPEFLTYFQNEAQLEKSRLLSDRFSAERPKGSFSTLEIQRTEQGDSAMYLCASSLPQGSEWTQYFGPGTRLLVL.

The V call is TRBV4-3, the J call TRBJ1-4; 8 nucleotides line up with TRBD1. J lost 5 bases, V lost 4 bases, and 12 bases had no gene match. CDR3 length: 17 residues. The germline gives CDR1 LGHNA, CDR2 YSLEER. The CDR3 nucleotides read TGCGCCAGCAGCCCAGAGAACACGGACAGGGTGAATGAAAAACTGTTTTTT. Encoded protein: CASSPENTDRVNEKLFF.

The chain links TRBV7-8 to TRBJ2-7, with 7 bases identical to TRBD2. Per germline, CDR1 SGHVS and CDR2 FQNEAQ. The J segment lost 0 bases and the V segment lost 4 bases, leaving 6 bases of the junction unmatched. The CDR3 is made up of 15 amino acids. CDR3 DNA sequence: TGTGCCAGCAGCTCGCTAGCGGCTAGCTCCTACGAGCAGTACTTC. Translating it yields CASSSLAASSYEQYF.

The CDR3 sequence: CASSLALGRVSYEQYF. In DNA, the CDR3 is TGCGCCAGCAGCTTGGCGTTGGGCAGGGTATCCTACGAGCAGTACTTC. The V and J genes are TRBV5-1 and TRBJ2-7, with D possibly TRBD1 on 5 matching bases. The germline CDR1 and CDR2 sequences are SGHRS and YFSETQ. V lost 0 bases to trimming and J lost 1 base, with 14 bases between them. This CDR3 has 16 residues.

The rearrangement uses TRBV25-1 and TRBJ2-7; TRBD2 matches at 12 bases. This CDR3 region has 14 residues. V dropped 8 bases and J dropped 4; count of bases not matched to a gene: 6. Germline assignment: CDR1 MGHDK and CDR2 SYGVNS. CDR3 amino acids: CASQETSGRYEQYF. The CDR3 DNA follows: TGTGCCAGCCAAGAGACTAGCGGGAGATACGAGCAGTACTTC.

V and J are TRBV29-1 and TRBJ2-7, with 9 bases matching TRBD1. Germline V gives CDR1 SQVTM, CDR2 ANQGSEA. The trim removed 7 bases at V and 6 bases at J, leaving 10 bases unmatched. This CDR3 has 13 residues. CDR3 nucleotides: TGCAGCGCCCGGGACAGGGTTGCCGTCGAGCAGTACTTC. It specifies CSARDRVAVEQYF.

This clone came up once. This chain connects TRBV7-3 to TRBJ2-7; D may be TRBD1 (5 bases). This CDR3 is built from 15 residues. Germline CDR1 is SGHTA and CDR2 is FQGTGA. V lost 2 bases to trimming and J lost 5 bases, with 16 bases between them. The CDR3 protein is CASSLSPNRWDEQYF. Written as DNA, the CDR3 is TGTGCCAGCAGCTTATCCCCCAACAGGTGGGACGAGCAGTACTTC.

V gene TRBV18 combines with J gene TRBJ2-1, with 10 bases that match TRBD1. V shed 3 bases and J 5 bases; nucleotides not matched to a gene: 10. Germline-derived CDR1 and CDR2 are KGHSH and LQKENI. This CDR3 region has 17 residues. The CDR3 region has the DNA TGTGCCAGCTCACCGTATACCGGGACAGGGGCCCACAATGAGCAGTTCTTC. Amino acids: CASSPYTGTGAHNEQFF.

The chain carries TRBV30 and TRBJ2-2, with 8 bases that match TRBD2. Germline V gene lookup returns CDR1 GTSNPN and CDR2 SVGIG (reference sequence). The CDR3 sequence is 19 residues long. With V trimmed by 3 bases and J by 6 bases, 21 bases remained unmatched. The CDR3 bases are TGTGCCTGGAGGCCGCAGCGGACCGGGACTAGGGGTGGGGCCGGGGAGCTGTTTTTT. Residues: CAWRPQRTGTRGGAGELFF.

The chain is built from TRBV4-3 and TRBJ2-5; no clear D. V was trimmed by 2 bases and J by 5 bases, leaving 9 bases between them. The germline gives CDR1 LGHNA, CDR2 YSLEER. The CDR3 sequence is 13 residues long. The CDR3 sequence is CASSQQVKETQYF. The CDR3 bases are TGCGCCAGCAGCCAACAGGTTAAGGAGACCCAGTACTTC.

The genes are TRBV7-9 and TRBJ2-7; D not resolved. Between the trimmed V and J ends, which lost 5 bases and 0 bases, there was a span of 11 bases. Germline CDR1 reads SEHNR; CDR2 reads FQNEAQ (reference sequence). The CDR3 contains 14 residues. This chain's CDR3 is CASSRGRLSYEQYF. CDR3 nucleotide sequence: TGTGCCAGCAGCCGCGGACGGCTCTCCTACGAGCAGTACTTC.

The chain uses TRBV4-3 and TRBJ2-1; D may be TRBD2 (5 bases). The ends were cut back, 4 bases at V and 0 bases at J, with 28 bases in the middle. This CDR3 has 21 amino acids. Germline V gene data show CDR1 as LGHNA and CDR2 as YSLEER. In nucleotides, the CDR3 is TGCGCCAGCAGCCGCAAGAAGACCTCCCCCTCCGGGGATGGCTCCTACAATGAGCAGTTCTTC. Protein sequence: CASSRKKTSPSGDGSYNEQFF.

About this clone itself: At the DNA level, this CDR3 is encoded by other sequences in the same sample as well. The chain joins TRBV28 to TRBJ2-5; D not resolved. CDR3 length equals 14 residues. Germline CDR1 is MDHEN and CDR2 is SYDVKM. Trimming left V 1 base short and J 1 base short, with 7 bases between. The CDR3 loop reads CASSLSTAQETQYF. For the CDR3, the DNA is TGTGCCAGCAGTTTATCCACGGCCCAAGAGACCCAGTACTTC. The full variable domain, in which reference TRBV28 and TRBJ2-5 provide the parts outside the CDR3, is DVKVTQSSRYLVKRTGEKVFLECVQDMDHENMFWYRQDPGLGLRLIYFSYDVKMKEKGDIPEGYSVSREKKERFSLILESASTNQTSMYLCASSLSTAQETQYFGPGTRLLVL.

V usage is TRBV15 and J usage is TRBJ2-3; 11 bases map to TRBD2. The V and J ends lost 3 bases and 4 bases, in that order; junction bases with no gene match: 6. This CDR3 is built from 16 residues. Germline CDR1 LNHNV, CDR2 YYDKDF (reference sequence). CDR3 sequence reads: CATSSLAGGGSDTQYF. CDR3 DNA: TGTGCCACCAGCAGCCTAGCGGGAGGAGGCTCAGATACGCAGTATTTT.

For the CDR3, the DNA is TGCGCCAGCTGCCTCTCCTCTGGGGCCAACGTCCTGACTTTC. It yields the protein CASCLSSGANVLTF. The rearrangement links TRBV5-1 to TRBJ2-6; D is uncertain. Germline V gene lookup returns CDR1 SGHRS and CDR2 YFSETQ. The CDR3 consists of 14 residues. With 7 bases removed from V and 0 bases from J, the gap between germline ends came to 8 bases.

The CDR3 spells CAWIPSIRQIEAFF. CDR3 DNA: TGTGCCTGGATTCCGTCCATCCGACAGATTGAAGCTTTCTTT. V is TRBV30 and J is TRBJ1-1; perhaps TRBD1 as D (5 bases). Trimming cost V 4 bases and J 7 bases, with 19 bases left between them. CDR3 length: 14 residues. CDR1 and CDR2 from the germline V gene are GTSNPN and SVGIG (reference sequence).

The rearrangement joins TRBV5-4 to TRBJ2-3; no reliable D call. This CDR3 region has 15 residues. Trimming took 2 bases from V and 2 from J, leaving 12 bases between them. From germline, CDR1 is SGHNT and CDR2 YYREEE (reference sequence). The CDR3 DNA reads TGTGCCAGCAGCTTCCCCCTGCCGTCCACAGATACGCAGTATTTT. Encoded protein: CASSFPLPSTDTQYF.

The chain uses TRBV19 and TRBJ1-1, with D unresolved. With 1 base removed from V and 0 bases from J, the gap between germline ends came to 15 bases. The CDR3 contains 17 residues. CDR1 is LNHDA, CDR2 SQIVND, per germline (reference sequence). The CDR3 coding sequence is TGTGCCAGTAGTATAGTGGGGTCCCCGATTATGAACACTGAAGCTTTCTTT. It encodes CASSIVGSPIMNTEAFF.

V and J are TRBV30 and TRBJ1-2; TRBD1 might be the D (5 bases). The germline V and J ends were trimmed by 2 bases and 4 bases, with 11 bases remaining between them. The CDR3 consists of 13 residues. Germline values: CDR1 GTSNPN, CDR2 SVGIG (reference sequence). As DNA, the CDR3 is TGTGCCTGGAGTATCGGGGGAGGCTATGGCTACACCTTC. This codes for CAWSIGGGYGYTF.

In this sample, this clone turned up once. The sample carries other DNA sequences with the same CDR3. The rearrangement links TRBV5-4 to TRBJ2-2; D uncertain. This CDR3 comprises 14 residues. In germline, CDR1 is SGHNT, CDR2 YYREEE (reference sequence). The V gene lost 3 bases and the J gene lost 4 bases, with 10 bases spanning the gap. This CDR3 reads CASSSPTGTGELFF. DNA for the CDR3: TGTGCCAGCAGCTCACCGACCGGCACCGGGGAGCTGTTTTTT.